This TCR beta chain was recovered during a study of circulating CD8 cells and anti-PD-1 response in melanoma. Using about 15 ng of total RNA, TCR libraries were made with the QIAseq Immune Repertoire TCR panel. MiXCR, run by TCRdb on the reads, gives a single entry per CDR3 protein. The sample has about 870 distinct CDR3 sequences; about 13% are singletons. Only a few counts were recorded for this clonotype. Its specificity is not known. The CDR3 totals 14 residues. J lost 2 bases, V lost 5 bases, and 6 bases had no gene match. CDR1 is MDHEN and CDR2 is SYDVKM in the germline V gene. Live CD3+CD8+TCRalphabeta+ cells were sorted into four subsets by PD-1 and/or TIGIT. General observations from the study: Under 7% of TRB clonotypes were shared between subsets at M1. DNEG was most diverse; TIGIT repertoires were least diverse. Replicates were generally not done for experiments.

The sequenced sample was CD8+ T cells from PBMCs, obtained at baseline or after one month of anti-PD-1 therapy (not recorded which). This receptor was taken from a human donor with melanoma. The chain employs TRBV28 and TRBJ2-7; 7 bases agree with TRBD2. CDR3 coding DNA: TGTGCCAGCAGTCGAAGGACTAGTCCCTACGAGCAGTACTTC. Encoded protein: CASSRRTSPYEQYF.